This T cell receptor (beta chain) derives from a study of long-term antiretroviral therapy in people with HIV. Study-wide points: Dominant in the repertoire at all time points were clones expanded before ART. Repertoires with HIV possessed tighter CDR3 length spans than those of controls. Following ART, diversity rose but still fell short of transplant donor controls.

The immunoSEQ assay was v3.0, run at survey level. Libraries were prepared by immunoSEQ multiplex PCR; TCRdb keeps only in-frame clonotypes and omits some of them. The profile shows tens of thousands of clones, about 90% of them singletons. To note about this clone: The target antigen is unknown.

Until DNA extraction, the samples held between about 1-10 million cryopreserved PBMC. This clonotype was obtained from a man younger than 45 with HIV. Specimen: unsorted PBMCs, collected more than 4.3 years after starting antiretroviral therapy.

The CDR3 loop is CASSLAGREQETQYF. The CDR3 nucleotides are TGTGCCAGCAGCTTGGCCGGTCGGGAACAAGAGACCCAGTACTTC. The chain uses TRBV5-6 and TRBJ2-5; D is possibly TRBD2 (5 bases). The V gene lost 0 bases and the J gene lost 2 bases, with 11 bases spanning the gap. The CDR3 loop spans 15 amino acids. CDR1 is SGHDT and CDR2 is YYEEEE in the germline V gene. The full variable domain, in which reference TRBV5-6 and TRBJ2-5 provide the parts outside the CDR3, is DAGVTQSPTHLIKTRGQQVTLRCSPKSGHDTVSWYQQALGQGPQFIFQYYEEEERQRGNFPDRFSGHQFPNYSSELNVNALLLGDSALYLCASSLAGREQETQYFGPGTRLLVL.